This T cell receptor (beta chain) was identified in a study of blood T cell repertoires in COVID-19. The wider study: Collection of acute and convalescent COVID-19 samples took place in the United States, Italy and Spain. Nucleic acid was either cDNA or gDNA, and it came from T cells, B-cell-depleted T cells, or PBMCs.

This clone was picked up a small number of times. The germline gives CDR1 SQVTM, CDR2 ANQGSEA. The V end lost 5 bases, the J end lost 0 bases, and 8 bases lay between the germline ends. CDR3 length: 14 amino acids. Per the original methods: Researchers report that nucleated cell counts were estimated from reference gene primer amplification. The data were produced by immunoSEQ multiplex PCR, yet TCRdb's version contains in-frame clones alone and is incomplete. Clonal size and the V and J genes are those of that table, whereas D and trimming came from the DNA. This sample has around 160,000 clones, with roughly 79% found just once.

The sample consisted of peripheral blood. This clonotype originated in a human donor with acute or convalescent COVID-19. The donor label of this sample is uncertain. The chain recombines TRBV29-1 with TRBJ1-6; D perhaps matches TRBD1 (5 bases). The CDR3 region is CSVSGGSYNSPLHF. The CDR3 nucleotides are TGCAGCGTTTCCGGGGGCTCCTATAATTCACCCCTCCACTTT.